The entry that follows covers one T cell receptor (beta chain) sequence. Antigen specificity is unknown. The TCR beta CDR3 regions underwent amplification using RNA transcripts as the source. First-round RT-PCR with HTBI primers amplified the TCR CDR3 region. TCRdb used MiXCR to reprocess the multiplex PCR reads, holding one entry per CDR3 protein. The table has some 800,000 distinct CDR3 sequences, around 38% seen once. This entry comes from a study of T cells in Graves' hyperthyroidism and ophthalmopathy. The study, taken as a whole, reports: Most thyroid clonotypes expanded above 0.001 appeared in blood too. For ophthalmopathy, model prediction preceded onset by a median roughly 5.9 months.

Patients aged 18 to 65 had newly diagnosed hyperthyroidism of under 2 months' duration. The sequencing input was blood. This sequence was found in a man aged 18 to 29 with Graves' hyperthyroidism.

For the CDR3, the DNA is TGTGCCAGCAGCATTGACACAGGTTCCGGTGAGACCCAGTACTTC. Translated, it gives CASSIDTGSGETQYF. The chain recombines TRBV7-6 with TRBJ2-5, with D possibly matching TRBD1 (5 bases). The germline V gene has CDR1 SGHVS and CDR2 FNYEAQ. V was cut by 5 bases and J by 5 bases, with 18 bases left in between. This CDR3 has 15 residues.